Listed below are T cell receptor beta chains from one sample, sequenced in a study of shared clonotypes between healthy human individuals. The protocol was immunoSEQ multiplex PCR, while the TCRdb copy is restricted to in-frame clones and leaves out a portion. The table lists approximately 1.5 million clones, roughly 98% of them singletons, with roughly 0.45% in the top ten. Sequencing was performed on naive CD4+ T cells sorted from blood. The receptors come from a man in his thirties or forties in good health. The CDR3 runs from the conserved cysteine through the conserved F or W. D genes are given only for firm matches. Where a row states a size, it is once, few, many or the class of an expanded clone; other rows omit it.

V gene,J gene,D gene,clone size,CDR3 protein,CDR3 DNA
TRBV2,TRBJ2-1,TRBD2,-,CASSRPAGGPDSYNEQFF,TGTGCCAGCAGTCGTCCAGCGGGAGGGCCCGACTCCTACAATGAGCAGTTCTTC
TRBV28,TRBJ2-2,TRBD1,-,CASTQQGARTGELFF,TGTGCCAGCACCCAACAGGGGGCGCGGACCGGGGAGCTGTTTTTT
TRBV5-1,TRBJ2-2,TRBD1,-,CASSLVGGRGPSTGELFF,TGCGCCAGCAGCTTGGTTGGCGGCAGGGGGCCTAGCACCGGGGAGCTGTTTTTT
TRBV9,TRBJ2-7,-,-,CASSVEGVTEQYF,TGTGCCAGCAGCGTCGAGGGAGTAACCGAGCAGTACTTC
TRBV10-3,TRBJ2-1,TRBD2,-,CAISEPGLADNEQFF,TGTGCCATCAGTGAGCCGGGACTAGCCGACAATGAGCAGTTCTTC
TRBV5-6,TRBJ2-1,-,-,CASREDFRAYNEQFF,TGTGCCAGCAGGGAGGACTTCCGCGCCTACAATGAGCAGTTCTTC
TRBV6-6,TRBJ2-7,TRBD2,once,CASSYERSGRFYEQYF,TGTGCCAGCAGTTACGAGCGGAGCGGGAGGTTCTACGAGCAGTACTTC
TRBV7-6,TRBJ2-1,TRBD2,-,CASSLGRTSGSWNEQFF,TGTGCCAGCAGCTTAGGAAGGACTAGCGGGAGTTGGAATGAGCAGTTCTTC
TRBV5-6,TRBJ2-2,TRBD2,-,CASSLFGLAGGLAGELFF,TGTGCCAGCAGCTTGTTCGGGCTAGCGGGAGGGCTAGCCGGGGAGCTGTTTTTT
TRBV19,TRBJ2-2,-,-,CASKRRGPGELFF,TGTGCCAGTAAGAGAAGAGGACCTGGGGAGCTGTTTTTT
TRBV27,TRBJ2-2,TRBD2,-,CASSLYGGGPDGELFF,TGTGCCAGCAGTTTATATGGGGGAGGGCCGGACGGGGAGCTGTTTTTT
TRBV6-6,TRBJ1-5,TRBD1,-,CASSNDRVWQPQHF,TGTGCCAGCAGTAATGACAGGGTCTGGCAGCCCCAGCATTTT
TRBV29-1,TRBJ1-5,TRBD1,-,CSVGQYSNQPQHF,TGCAGCGTGGGACAGTATAGCAATCAGCCCCAGCATTTT
TRBV5-6,TRBJ2-2,TRBD2,-,CASSSGAGGYTGELFF,TGTGCCAGCAGCTCCGGGGCGGGAGGATACACCGGGGAGCTGTTTTTT
TRBV7-3,TRBJ2-1,TRBD1,-,CASSLGQGNEQFF,TGTGCCAGCAGCTTGGGACAGGGGAATGAGCAGTTCTTC
TRBV7-9,TRBJ2-5,TRBD1,-,CASRPTGTGGSRGTQYF,TGTGCCAGCAGACCTACCGGGACAGGGGGCTCAAGAGGGACCCAGTACTTC
TRBV2,TRBJ2-7,-,-,CASATKTGLSGREQYF,TGTGCCAGCGCCACCAAGACTGGGCTGTCAGGGCGCGAGCAGTACTTC
TRBV7-9,TRBJ2-3,-,-,CASSFGWATDTQYF,TGTGCCAGCAGCTTTGGGTGGGCCACAGATACGCAGTATTTT
TRBV30,TRBJ2-5,-,-,CAWSVGGQQETQYF,TGTGCCTGGAGTGTAGGGGGGCAACAAGAGACCCAGTACTTC
TRBV9,TRBJ2-5,-,-,CASSDQETQYF,TGTGCCAGCAGCGATCAAGAGACCCAGTACTTC
TRBV5-6,TRBJ2-1,TRBD2,-,CASSSASGSNEQFF,TGTGCCAGCAGCTCCGCTAGCGGGAGCAATGAGCAGTTCTTC
TRBV5-4,TRBJ2-7,-,-,CASSSVGTVPYEQYF,TGTGCCAGCAGCTCCGTCGGGACCGTTCCCTACGAGCAGTACTTC
TRBV7-9,TRBJ2-7,-,-,CASSLRRDSYEQYF,TGTGCCAGCAGCCTGAGGCGGGACTCCTACGAGCAGTACTTC
TRBV29-1,TRBJ1-5,TRBD1,-,CSVEVDRYQPQHF,TGCAGCGTTGAAGTGGACAGGTATCAGCCCCAGCATTTT
TRBV5-1,TRBJ2-3,TRBD1,-,CASSFRTGGRDTQYF,TGCGCCAGCAGCTTTAGGACAGGGGGTAGGGATACGCAGTATTTT
TRBV5-5,TRBJ2-2,-,-,CASSATPSNTGELFF,TGTGCCAGCAGCGCCACCCCTTCGAACACCGGGGAGCTGTTTTTT